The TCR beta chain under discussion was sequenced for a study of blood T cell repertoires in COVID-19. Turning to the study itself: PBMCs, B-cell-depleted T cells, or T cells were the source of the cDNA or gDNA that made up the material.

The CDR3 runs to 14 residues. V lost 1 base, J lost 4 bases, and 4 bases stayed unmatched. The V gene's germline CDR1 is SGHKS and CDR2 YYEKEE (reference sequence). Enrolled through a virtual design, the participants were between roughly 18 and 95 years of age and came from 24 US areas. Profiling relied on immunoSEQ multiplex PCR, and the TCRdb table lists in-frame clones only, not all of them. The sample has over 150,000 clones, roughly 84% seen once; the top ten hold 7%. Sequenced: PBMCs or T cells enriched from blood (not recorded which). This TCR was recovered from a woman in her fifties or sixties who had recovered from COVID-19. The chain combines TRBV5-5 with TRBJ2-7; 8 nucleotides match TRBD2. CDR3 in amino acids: CASSLREGPYEQYF. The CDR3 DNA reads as TGTGCCAGCAGCTTGCGGGAGGGCCCATACGAGCAGTACTTC.